The clone carrying this T cell receptor beta chain showed up just a few times. The antigen remains undetermined. This sample is drawn from a study of CD8 T cells in ankylosing spondylitis. General study findings and limits: Ankylosing spondylitis blood appeared to be characterized by a TCR beta motif of fewer than ten highly homologous variants.

Using its own MiXCR run on the 5' RACE reads, TCRdb lists one record per CDR3 protein. Of more than 650,000 distinct CDR3 sequences detected, about an eighth appear once; the ten largest clones hold approximately 0.5%. CDR1 is SGHRS and CDR2 is YFSETQ in the germline V gene. The CDR3 consists of 16 residues. The junction had 10 bases not matched to a gene; V was cut back by 0 bases and J by 10 bases. The specimen was blood, either unsorted or a sorted T cell fraction (not recorded which). This receptor was taken from a male donor with ankylosing spondylitis. This chain connects TRBV5-1 to TRBJ2-1, with TRBD1 identical over 10 bases. CDR3 loop: CASSLAPGQGFGEQFF. DNA of the CDR3: TGCGCCAGCAGCTTGGCACCGGGACAGGGGTTTGGGGAGCAGTTCTTC.